This TCR beta chain was sequenced during a study of identifying expanded T cells in peripheral blood. V shed 5 bases and J shed 9 bases, with 14 bases lying between them. The germline gives CDR1 SGHAT, CDR2 FQNNGV. The CDR3 spans 13 residues. Here immunoSEQ multiplex PCR was the method, and the copy in TCRdb shows in-frame clones only, minus some. The table shows approximately 110,000 clones, with about 88% occurring only once. This chain uses TRBV11-2 with TRBJ2-1; possibly TRBD2 for D (7 bases). The specimen sequenced was blood. This clonotype originated in a person aged 18-70 years in good health. CDR3 in DNA: TGTGCCAGCAGCCGCCGGGGGGCAGGTGAGCAGTTCTTC. This codes for CASSRRGAGEQFF.